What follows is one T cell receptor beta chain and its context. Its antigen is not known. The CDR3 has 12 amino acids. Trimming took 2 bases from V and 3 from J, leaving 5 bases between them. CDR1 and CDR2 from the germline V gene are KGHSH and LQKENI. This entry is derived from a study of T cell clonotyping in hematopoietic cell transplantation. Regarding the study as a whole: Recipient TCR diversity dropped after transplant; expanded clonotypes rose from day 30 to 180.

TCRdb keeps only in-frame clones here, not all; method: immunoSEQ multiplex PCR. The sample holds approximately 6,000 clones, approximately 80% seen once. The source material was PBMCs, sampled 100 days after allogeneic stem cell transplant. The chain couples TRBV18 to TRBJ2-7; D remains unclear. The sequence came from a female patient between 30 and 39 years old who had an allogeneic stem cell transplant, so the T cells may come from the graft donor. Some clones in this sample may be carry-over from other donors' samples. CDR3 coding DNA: TGTGCCAGCTCACCAGGGGTCTACGAGCAGTACTTC. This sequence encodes CASSPGVYEQYF.